Sequencing of this T cell receptor beta chain was carried out in a study of post-analysis software for immune sequencing data. Study results and limitations: Diversity measured as normalized Chao1 was significantly lower in multiple sclerosis patients than in controls. A few TRBV segments, TRBV5-6, TRBV5-1 and TRBV20-1 among them, were found more frequent in patients than controls.

This CDR3 has 12 residues. V lost 4 bases and J 0 bases, leaving 7 bases between the germline ends. Germline lookup yields CDR1 GTSNPN and CDR2 SVGIG (reference sequence). TCR beta cDNA libraries included unique molecular identifiers. TCRdb recomputed calls from the PCR reads with MiXCR, one row per CDR3 protein. The table lists roughly 410,000 distinct CDR3 sequences, approximately 33% of them singletons. In regard to this clonotype: The target antigen is unknown.

This clonotype was sampled from a girl aged 10 to 17 with multiple sclerosis. Sequencing was performed on blood. J is TRBJ2-7 and V is TRBV30, with unresolved D. CDR3 nucleotides: TGTGCCTGGATCAGTAGCTCCTACGAGCAGTACTTC. Its protein product is CAWISSSYEQYF.